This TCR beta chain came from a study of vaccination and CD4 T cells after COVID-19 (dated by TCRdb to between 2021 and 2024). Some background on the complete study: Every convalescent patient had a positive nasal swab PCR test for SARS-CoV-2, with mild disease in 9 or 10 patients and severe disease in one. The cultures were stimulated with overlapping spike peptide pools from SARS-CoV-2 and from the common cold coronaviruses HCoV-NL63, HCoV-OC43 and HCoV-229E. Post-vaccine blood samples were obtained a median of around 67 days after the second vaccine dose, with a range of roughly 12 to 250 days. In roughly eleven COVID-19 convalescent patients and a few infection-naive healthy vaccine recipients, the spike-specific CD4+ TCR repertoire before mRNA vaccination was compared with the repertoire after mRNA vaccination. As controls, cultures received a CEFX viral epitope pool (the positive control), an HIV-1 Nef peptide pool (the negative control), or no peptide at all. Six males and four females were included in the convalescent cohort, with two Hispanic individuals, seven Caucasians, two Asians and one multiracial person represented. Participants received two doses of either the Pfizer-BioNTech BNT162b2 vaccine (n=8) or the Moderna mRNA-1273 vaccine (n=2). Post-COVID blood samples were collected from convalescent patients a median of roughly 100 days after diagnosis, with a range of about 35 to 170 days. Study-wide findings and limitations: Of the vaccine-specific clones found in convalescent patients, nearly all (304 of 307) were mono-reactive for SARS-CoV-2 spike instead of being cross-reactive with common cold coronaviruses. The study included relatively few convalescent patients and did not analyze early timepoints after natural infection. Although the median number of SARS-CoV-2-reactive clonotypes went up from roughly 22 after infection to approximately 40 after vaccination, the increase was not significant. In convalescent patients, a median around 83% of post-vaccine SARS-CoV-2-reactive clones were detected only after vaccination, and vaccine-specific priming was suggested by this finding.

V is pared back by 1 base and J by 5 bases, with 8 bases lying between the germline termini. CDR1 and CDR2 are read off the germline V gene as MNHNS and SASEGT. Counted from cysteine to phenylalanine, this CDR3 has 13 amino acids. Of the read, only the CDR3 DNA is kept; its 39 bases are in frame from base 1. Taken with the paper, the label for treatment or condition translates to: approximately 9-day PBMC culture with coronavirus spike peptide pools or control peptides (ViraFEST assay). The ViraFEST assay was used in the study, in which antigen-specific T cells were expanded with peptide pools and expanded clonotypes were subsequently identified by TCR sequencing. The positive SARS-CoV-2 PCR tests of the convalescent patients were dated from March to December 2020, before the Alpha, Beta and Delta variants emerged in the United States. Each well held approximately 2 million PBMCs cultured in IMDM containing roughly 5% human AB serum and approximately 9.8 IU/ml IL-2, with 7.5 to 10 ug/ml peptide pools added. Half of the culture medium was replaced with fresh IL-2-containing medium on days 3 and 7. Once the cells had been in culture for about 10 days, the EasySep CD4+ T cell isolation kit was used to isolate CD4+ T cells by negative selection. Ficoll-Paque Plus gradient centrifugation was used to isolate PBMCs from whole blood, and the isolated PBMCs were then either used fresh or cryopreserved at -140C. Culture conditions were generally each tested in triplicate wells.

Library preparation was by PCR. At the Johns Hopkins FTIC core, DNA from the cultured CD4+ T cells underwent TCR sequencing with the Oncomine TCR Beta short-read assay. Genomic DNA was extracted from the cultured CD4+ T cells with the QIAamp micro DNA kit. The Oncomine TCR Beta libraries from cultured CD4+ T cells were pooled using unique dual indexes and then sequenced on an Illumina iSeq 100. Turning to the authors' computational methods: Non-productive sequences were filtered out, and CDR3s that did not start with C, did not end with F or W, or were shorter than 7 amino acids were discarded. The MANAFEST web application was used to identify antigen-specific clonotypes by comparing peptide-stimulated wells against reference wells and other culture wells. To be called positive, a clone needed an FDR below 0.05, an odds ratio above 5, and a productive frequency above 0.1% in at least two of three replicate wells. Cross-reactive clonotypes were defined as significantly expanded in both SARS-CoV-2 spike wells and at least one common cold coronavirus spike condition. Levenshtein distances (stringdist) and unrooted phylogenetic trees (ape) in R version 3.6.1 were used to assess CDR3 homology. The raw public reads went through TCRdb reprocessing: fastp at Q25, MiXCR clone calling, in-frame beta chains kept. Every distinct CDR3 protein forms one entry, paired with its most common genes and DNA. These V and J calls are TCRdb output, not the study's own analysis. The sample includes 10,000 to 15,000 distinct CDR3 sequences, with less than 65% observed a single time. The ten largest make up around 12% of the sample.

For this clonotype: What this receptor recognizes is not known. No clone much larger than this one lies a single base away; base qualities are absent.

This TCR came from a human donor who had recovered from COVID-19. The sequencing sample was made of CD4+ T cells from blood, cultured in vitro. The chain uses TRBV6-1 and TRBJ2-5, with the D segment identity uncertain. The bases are TGTGCCAGCAGTGAAGTGTCGCAGGAGACCCAGTACTTC. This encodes CASSEVSQETQYF.